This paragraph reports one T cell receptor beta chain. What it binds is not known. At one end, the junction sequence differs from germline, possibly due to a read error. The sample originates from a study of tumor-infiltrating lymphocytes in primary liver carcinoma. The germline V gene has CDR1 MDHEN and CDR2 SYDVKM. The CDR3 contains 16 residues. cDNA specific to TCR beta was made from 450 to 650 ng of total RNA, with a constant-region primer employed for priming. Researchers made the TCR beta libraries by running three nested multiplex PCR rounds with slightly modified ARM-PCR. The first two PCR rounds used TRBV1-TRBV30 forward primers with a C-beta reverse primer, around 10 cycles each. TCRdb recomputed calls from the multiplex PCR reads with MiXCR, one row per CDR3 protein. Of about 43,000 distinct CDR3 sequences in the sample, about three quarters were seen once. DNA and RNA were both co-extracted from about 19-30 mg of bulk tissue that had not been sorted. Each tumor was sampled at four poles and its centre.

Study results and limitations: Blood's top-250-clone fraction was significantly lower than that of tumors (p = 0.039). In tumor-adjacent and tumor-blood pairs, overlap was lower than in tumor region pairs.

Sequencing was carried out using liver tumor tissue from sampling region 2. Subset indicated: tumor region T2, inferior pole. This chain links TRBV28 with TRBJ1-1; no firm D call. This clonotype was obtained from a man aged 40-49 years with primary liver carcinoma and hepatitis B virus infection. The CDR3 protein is CASRRTGIGLNTEAFF. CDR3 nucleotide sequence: TGTGCCAGCAGGAGAACGGGGATAGGATTGAACACAGAAGCTTTCTTT.